This T cell receptor (beta chain) came from a study of monozygotic twins with inflammatory bowel disease (dated by TCRdb to about 2019). With regard to the full study: A total of approximately 28 monozygotic twin pairs were included in the full study, comprising nine German pairs (four IBD-concordant, five IBD-discordant) and 19 IBD-discordant Danish pairs. Within discordant pairs, disease-associated traits were sought mainly by comparing IBD patients with their genetically identical healthy co-twins. Each individual had, on average, about 151 000 unique TCRalpha sequences and 181 000 unique TCRbeta sequences available for analysis. What the research found in general, with its limitations: Repertoire similarity did not differ between concordant and discordant twins, possibly due to limited statistical power. No single strong signal or clonotype linked to IBD turned up in the results, so the idea that one exists was not supported. The analysis was unable to tell different T cell subtypes apart. Because patients received different immunosuppressive treatments, the repertoires may have picked up extra background noise and variability between individuals. IBD patients had lower TCRbeta repertoire diversity, measured by the inverse Simpson index, than their healthy co-twins. Fewer clonotypes were shared with other individuals by IBD patients than by healthy twins, most markedly in patients showing signs of disease activity.

The library came from 5' RACE. Preparation of each TCR library used 3,000 to 4,000 ng of total RNA. cDNA was synthesized with SMARTScribe reverse transcriptase in eight separate reactions per sample. During cDNA synthesis, template switching introduced unique molecular identifiers that contained a 6-nucleotide sample barcode. TCRalpha and TCRbeta cDNA was amplified by two nested PCRs of approximately 17 and 9 cycles, with bead purification after each PCR. Before amplification, cDNA was treated with uracil DNA-glycosylase and purified using the QIAquick PCR purification kit. The second PCR added Illumina TruSeq-compatible adapters along with sample-specific barcodes. Library quality and concentration were assessed using TapeStation and Qubit, and roughly 5.5 ng of each library was pooled. Pooled libraries were sequenced on an Illumina HiSeq2500 single-index Rapid Run with 2 x 100 bp reads and custom sequencing primers. The study's processing was this. MiGEC version 1.2.6 was used for UMI-based consensus assembly, which corrected PCR and sequencing errors. MiXCR version 2.1.1 was used to carry out V(D)J alignment, clonotype assembly and CDR3 extraction. Normalisation of gene usage, clonotype sharing and MAIT/NKT TCR abundance was achieved by analysing the top 1000, 10 000 and 20 000 clonotypes per sample. Diversity was computed as the inverse Simpson index with the vegan R package after downsampling to 27 000 UMIs. Paired Mann-Whitney U tests were applied to discordant twin pairs, and Benjamini-Hochberg correction was used for multiple testing. TCRdb reprocessed the reads, and each CDR3 protein sequence is entered once, without DNA. What appears here as the V and J calls and clone size reflects TCRdb's work, not the paper's. This sample's listing comprises hundreds of thousands of distinct CDR3 sequences. The top ten constitute approximately 5.4% of the sample.

From each donor, a roughly 2.6 ml peripheral blood sample was collected into PAXgene tubes and stored at -80 degrees C. Without T cell sorting, total RNA was isolated from whole blood using the PAXgene blood miRNA kit on an automated QIAcube. Peripheral blood from monozygotic twin pairs concordant or discordant for inflammatory bowel disease was subjected to deep TCRalpha and TCRbeta repertoire profiling with unique molecular barcoding. Smoking habits were recorded for all twin pairs, and each individual was classified as a current, former or never smoker. From cysteine to phenylalanine, the CDR3 is 13 amino acids long. Nucleotide data are not available. CDR1 and CDR2 are read off the germline V gene as ENHRY and SYGVKD. Of note for this clonotype: Its antigen is currently not known.

This clonotype was sampled from a human donor with ulcerative colitis or Crohn's disease, or a healthy co-twin of an affected twin (not recorded which). The sample was blood. Recombination connected TRBV10-3 to TRBJ1-2; TCRdb picks TRBD1, but there is no DNA to check that call. This receptor carries the CDR3 CAISERQGNGYTF.